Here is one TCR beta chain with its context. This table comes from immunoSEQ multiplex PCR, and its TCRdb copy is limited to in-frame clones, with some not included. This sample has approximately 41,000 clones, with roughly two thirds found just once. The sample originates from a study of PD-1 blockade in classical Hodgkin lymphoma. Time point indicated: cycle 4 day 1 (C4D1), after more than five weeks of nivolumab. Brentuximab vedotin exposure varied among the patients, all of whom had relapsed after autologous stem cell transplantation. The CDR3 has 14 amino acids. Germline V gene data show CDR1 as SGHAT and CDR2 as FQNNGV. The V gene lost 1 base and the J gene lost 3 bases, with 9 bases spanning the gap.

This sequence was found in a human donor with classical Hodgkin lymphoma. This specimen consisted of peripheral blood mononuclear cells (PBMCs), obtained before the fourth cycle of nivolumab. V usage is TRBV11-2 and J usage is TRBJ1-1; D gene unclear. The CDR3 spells CASSLAETYTEAFF. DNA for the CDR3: TGTGCCAGCAGCTTAGCAGAGACTTACACTGAAGCTTTCTTT.